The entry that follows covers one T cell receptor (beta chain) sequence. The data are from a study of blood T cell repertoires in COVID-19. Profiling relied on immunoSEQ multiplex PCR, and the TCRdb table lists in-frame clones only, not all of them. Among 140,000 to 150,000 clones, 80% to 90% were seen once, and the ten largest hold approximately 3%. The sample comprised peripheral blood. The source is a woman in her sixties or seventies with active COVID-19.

The CDR3 DNA sequence: TGTGCCAGTAGTATAGCCAGGGGGACCGAGACTAACTATGGCTACACCTTC. Protein product: CASSIARGTETNYGYTF. The chain uses TRBV19 and TRBJ1-2; the match to TRBD1 covers 7 bases. In germline, CDR1 is LNHDA, CDR2 SQIVND (reference sequence). The CDR3 has 17 amino acids. Trimming cost V 1 base and J 0 bases; bases outside gene matches: 8.